The 10 T cell receptor beta chains listed next were all sequenced from one sample in a study of T cell repertoires in cytomegalovirus infection. TCRdb itself ran the reads through MiXCR, one entry per CDR3 protein. Of about half a million distinct CDR3 sequences in the sample, under 45% are singletons; the top ten hold about 45%. No antigen has been identified for these receptors. The source material was cultured PBMCs, sampled from culture after CMV antigen stimulation. Every receptor here comes from a human donor in good health (CMV status not recorded). Some clones in this sample may be carry-over from other donors' samples.

This clonotype was counted between two and nine times. J is TRBJ2-7 and V is TRBV27; D may be TRBD2 (5 bases). Per the germline V gene, CDR1 is MNHEY and CDR2 is SMNVEV (reference sequence). The CDR3 spans 14 residues. The ends were cut back, 3 bases at V and 7 bases at J, with 16 bases in the middle. The CDR3 loop reads CASSFRRASGEQYF. As DNA, the CDR3 is TGTGCCAGCAGTTTTCGGAGAGCGTCGGGGGAGCAGTACTTC.

This clonotype was seen a few times. The J gene is TRBJ1-1, the V gene TRBV7-6; 11 positions agree with TRBD1. V lost 4 bases and J lost 6; bases outside the gene matches: 7. This CDR3 comprises 15 residues. From germline, CDR1 is SGHVS and CDR2 FNYEAQ. The CDR3 DNA sequence: TGTGCCAGCAGCTGGGACAGGGGACAGGGGGCTGAAGCTTTCTTT. Its translation is CASSWDRGQGAEAFF.

The V gene is TRBV7-8, the J gene TRBJ2-1, with D uncertain. Germline loops: CDR1 SGHVS, CDR2 FQNEAQ. The CDR3 extends over 15 amino acids. V was pared by 5 bases and J by 3 bases, with 14 bases between. Here the CDR3 DNA reads TGTGCCAGCAGCCCAGGCAGGCTCCACTACAATGAGCAGTTCTTC. Protein: CASSPGRLHYNEQFF. Based on the CDR3 plus reference TRBV7-8 and TRBJ2-1, the full variable domain is GAGVSQSPRYKVAKRGQDVALRCDPISGHVSLFWYQQALGQGPEFLTYFQNEAQLDKSGLPSDRFFAERPEGSVSTLKIQRTQQEDSAVYLCASSPGRLHYNEQFFGPGTRLTVL.

The gene calls are TRBV28 and TRBJ2-7, with D hard to call. The germline V and J ends were trimmed by 5 bases and 2 bases, with 7 bases remaining between them. Germline V gene lookup returns CDR1 MDHEN and CDR2 SYDVKM. There are 12 residues in the CDR3. The CDR3 spells CASSSLTYEQYF. Here the CDR3 DNA reads TGTGCCAGCAGTAGCCTCACCTACGAGCAGTACTTC.

This clonotype was seen a few times. The chain combines TRBV12-3 or TRBV12-4 with TRBJ2-1, with 12 bases aligning to TRBD1. The CDR3 is made up of 14 amino acids. Germline trimming cut 6 bases from V and 5 bases from J; bases unmatched to any gene: 2. The CDR3 nucleotides are TGTGCCAGCAGGGGACAGGGGGCCGACAATGAGCAGTTCTTC. This translates into CASRGQGADNEQFF.

This CDR3 reads CASSFLMSGSGQYF. In DNA form, the CDR3 reads TGTGCCAGCAGTTTCCTTATGTCAGGGTCGGGGCAGTATTTT. The V gene is TRBV28, the J gene TRBJ2-3; D is possibly TRBD1 (5 bases). Between the trimmed V and J ends, which lost 3 bases and 11 bases, there was a span of 18 bases. CDR1 is MDHEN and CDR2 is SYDVKM in the germline V gene. The CDR3 runs to 14 residues.

This clonotype was observed a few times. This sequence joins TRBV7-6 and TRBJ2-7, with 8 bases identical to TRBD2. The CDR3 sequence is 15 residues long. CDR1 SGHVS and CDR2 FNYEAQ come from the germline V gene. V shed 5 bases and J 5 bases; nucleotides not matched to a gene: 11. DNA for the CDR3: TGTGCCAGCAGCCCAGCGGGAGACGGATCCGACGAGCAGTACTTC. This encodes CASSPAGDGSDEQYF.

V and J are TRBV2 and TRBJ2-2, with 7 bases fitting TRBD1. The germline gives CDR1 SNHLY, CDR2 FYNNEI. Germline trimming cut 3 bases from V and 7 bases from J; bases unmatched to any gene: 8. CDR3 length: 15 residues. The CDR3 is CASSDDRVSGGELFF. DNA of the CDR3: TGTGCCAGCAGTGACGACAGGGTGTCAGGCGGGGAGCTGTTTTTT.

This clonotype was counted between two and nine times. The chain carries TRBV7-2 and TRBJ2-7, with TRBD1 matching 8 bases. Germline CDR1 SGHTA, CDR2 FQGNSA. Trimming at V came to 4 bases and at J to 3 bases, leaving 5 bases not matched to a gene. The CDR3 consists of 14 residues. The chain's CDR3 is CASSSGTGNYEQYF. The CDR3 nucleotides read TGTGCCAGCAGCTCAGGGACAGGAAACTACGAGCAGTACTTC.

This sequence joins TRBV20-1 and TRBJ2-5; TRBD1 agrees at 7 bases. The CDR3 extends over 13 amino acids. Germline assignment: CDR1 DFQATT and CDR2 SNEGSKA (reference sequence). The V segment lost 5 bases and the J segment 1 base; nucleotides outside the gene matches: 4. Here the CDR3 DNA reads TGCAGTGCTGACCGGGACAGCCAAGAGACCCAGTACTTC. Residues: CSADRDSQETQYF.